The 32 T cell receptor beta chains in this list originate from one sample, sequenced in a study of kidney transplant recipient with SARS-CoV-2 infection. TCRdb ran MiXCR on the reads and lists one entry per CDR3 protein. The sample yields 200,000 to 300,000 distinct CDR3 sequences, 29% seen once. Material: a blood sample, obtained at baseline and on roughly day 120 from a kidney transplant recipient. All receptors come from a male patient between 25 and 39 years old who had COVID-19 and was a kidney transplant recipient. Some T cells may be transferred from the graft donor.

There are a few counts of this clonotype. The rearrangement links TRBV4-2 to TRBJ2-5, with TRBD1 matching over 10 bases. Per germline, CDR1 LGHNA and CDR2 YNFKEQ. V shed 1 base, J shed 2 bases, and the junction held 7 bases outside the gene matches. The CDR3 sequence is 17 residues long. The CDR3, as DNA: TGTGCCAGCAGCCAAGGGTGGGGACAGGGGAATCAAGAGACCCAGTACTTC. It yields the protein CASSQGWGQGNQETQYF.

This clonotype was seen only a few times. The chain employs TRBV14 and TRBJ2-3; 8 bases match TRBD1. The junction had 5 bases not matched to a gene; V was cut back by 5 bases and J by 7 bases. CDR1 SGHDN and CDR2 FVKESK come from the germline V gene. The CDR3 extends over 13 amino acids. Here the CDR3 reads CASSTQGANTQYF. CDR3 nucleotide sequence: TGTGCCAGCAGCACCCAGGGGGCAAATACGCAGTATTTT.

The sample holds many counts of this clonotype. The chain has TRBV12-3 or TRBV12-4 and TRBJ2-7, with D hard to call. V was shortened by 4 bases and J by 0 bases, with 10 bases between the two germline ends. CDR3 length equals 14 residues. The CDR3 loop reads CASSYGRNSYEQYF. For the CDR3, the DNA is TGTGCCAGCAGTTATGGGCGGAACTCCTACGAGCAGTACTTC.

This clonotype was counted ten times or more. The chain carries TRBV3-1 and TRBJ1-2; D gene ambiguous. The CDR3 covers 17 residues. V was shortened by 5 bases and J by 4 bases, with 23 bases between the two germline ends. Germline-derived CDR1 and CDR2 are LGHDT and YNNKEL (reference sequence). The CDR3 bases are TGTGCCAGCAGCTCGAAGATCACCCTTCGAAAGACCTATGGCTACACCTTC. Protein product: CASSSKITLRKTYGYTF.

This clonotype was observed at least ten times. V usage is TRBV4-2 and J usage is TRBJ2-2, with 9 nucleotides matching TRBD1. V lost 8 bases and J lost 0; bases outside the gene matches: 10. From germline, CDR1 is LGHNA and CDR2 YNFKEQ. The CDR3 totals 17 residues. CDR3 residues: CASLHGTGQTNTGELFF. The CDR3 DNA reads as TGTGCCAGCCTCCATGGGACAGGGCAGACGAACACCGGGGAGCTGTTTTTT.

Turning to this clonotype: A much larger clone is a single base away; this may be a read error. The chain uses TRBV3-1 and TRBJ2-7; 8 bases line up with TRBD1. After removal of 3 bases from V and 2 bases from J, the junction contained 6 bases not matched to a gene. Germline V gives CDR1 LGHDT, CDR2 YNNKEL (reference sequence). The CDR3 is 15 amino acids. CDR3 amino acids: CASSQEQGDPYEQYF. The DNA for the CDR3 is TGTGCCAGCAGCCAGGAACAGGGGGACCCCTACGAGCAGTACTTC.

On this clonotype: A much larger clone differs by one base, so this may be a read error. V usage is TRBV19 and J usage is TRBJ2-1; a weak D match, TRBD2 (6 bases). The CDR3 runs 16 residues. Germline CDR1 and CDR2: LNHDA and SQIVND (reference sequence). Here the CDR3 reads CTTQSPAGRSANEQFF. In nucleotides, the CDR3 is TGTACCACCCAGAGCCCCGCGGGAAGGTCAGCAAATGAGCAGTTCTTC.

This clonotype was observed many times. This chain uses TRBV12-2 with TRBJ1-2. TRBV12-2 is a known pseudogene. The CDR3 covers 17 residues. The CDR3 reads CASRGPTTPRKTYGYTF. Written as DNA, the CDR3 is TGTGCAAGTCGCGGACCGACGACTCCACGAAAGACCTATGGCTACACCTTC.

This clonotype appeared many times. CDR3 DNA: TGTGCCAGCAGCCCGAACTCCGGGACATTCAACACCGGGGAGCTGTTTTTT. Translation: CASSPNSGTFNTGELFF. This chain uses TRBV9 with TRBJ2-2; D perhaps matches TRBD1 (6 bases). Trimming took off 4 bases at V and 2 bases at J, with 18 bases between the two ends. The CDR3 runs to 17 residues. Germline lookup yields CDR1 SGDLS and CDR2 YYNGEE.

In this sample, this clonotype turned up many times. The chain uses TRBV4-1 and TRBJ1-6; a possible D gene is TRBD1 (6 bases). Germline assignment: CDR1 MGHRA and CDR2 YSYEKL. The V end was cut by 0 bases, the J end by 0 bases, with 9 bases between. The CDR3 length is 17 residues. CDR3 nucleotide sequence: TGCGCCAGCAGCCAAGATAGGGGGAGCTCCTATAATTCACCCCTCCACTTT. It specifies CASSQDRGSSYNSPLHF.

Of note for this clonotype: A read error is possible here, since a much larger clone lies one base away. This sequence joins TRBV28 and TRBJ2-1, with a weak D call TRBD2 (5 bases). V shed 11 bases and J shed 7 bases, with 21 bases lying between them. Germline lookup yields CDR1 MDHEN and CDR2 SYDVKM. This CDR3 comprises 14 residues. CDR3: CAATGLEGVNEQFF. In nucleotides, the CDR3 is TGTGCCGCCACTGGGTTAGAGGGAGTTAATGAGCAGTTCTTC.

A word on this clonotype: This could be a read error, since a much larger clone is one nucleotide away. The chain joins TRBV18 to TRBJ1-1; D call uncertain. Trimming removed 6 bases from V and 0 bases from J, with 11 bases in between. This CDR3 comprises 14 residues. Germline loops: CDR1 KGHSH, CDR2 LQKENI. CDR3 in DNA: TGTGCCAGCTCCCTTAAAGGGTTGAACACTGAAGCTTTCTTT. This sequence encodes CASSLKGLNTEAFF.

Many counts were recorded for this clonotype. This chain joins TRBV27 and TRBJ2-1, with TRBD1 as a possible D gene (5 bases). This CDR3 has 14 amino acids. Germline CDR1 reads MNHEY; CDR2 reads SMNVEV (reference sequence). Trimming pared 7 bases from V and 0 bases from J, leaving 10 bases between. The CDR3 nucleotides are TGTGCCAGCATGCCAGACAGCTCCTACAATGAGCAGTTCTTC. Encoded protein: CASMPDSSYNEQFF.

As regards this clonotype: A much bigger clone sits one base away, suggesting this may be a read error. The chain employs TRBV6-2 or TRBV6-3 and TRBJ1-2; D is unclear. This CDR3 has 17 residues. Deletions cut 4 bases from V and 4 bases from J, with 22 bases between. Germline CDR1 reads MNHEY; CDR2 reads SVGEGT. The CDR3 DNA sequence: TGTGCCAGCAGTTTTCGATCCTGCGTCGGAAAGACCTATGGCTACACCTTC. It codes for CASSFRSCVGKTYGYTF.

The table lists this clonotype with a few counts. The chain combines TRBV3-1 with TRBJ2-2; D is unresolved. V shed 5 bases and J shed 5 bases, with 24 bases lying between them. In germline, CDR1 is LGHDT, CDR2 YNNKEL (reference sequence). This CDR3 has 18 amino acids. The CDR3 DNA reads TGTGCCAGCAGCGGCGGTGATCCCATTTCAGGCTTGACCGGGGAGCTGTTTTTT. Residues: CASSGGDPISGLTGELFF.

With respect to this clonotype: This may be a read error, as it is one base from a much larger clone. This chain uses TRBV3-1 with TRBJ2-7; D unclear. The DNA end is a closer match to TRBJ2-5, so the J assignment may be wrong. Germline V gives CDR1 LGHDT, CDR2 YNNKEL (reference sequence). The CDR3 spans 17 residues. The CDR3 is CAGSEIGPISFSETQYF. The CDR3 bases are TGTGCCGGCAGCGAAATCGGTCCCATTTCTTTCTCTGAGACCCAGTACTTC.

Comment on this clonotype: A single base separates this from a much larger clone, so it may be a read error. This sequence joins TRBV4-2 and TRBJ2-4; 9 bases line up with TRBD2. Near its end, the DNA agrees better with TRBJ2-7, so the J call may be wrong. CDR3 size: 16 residues. Germline loops: CDR1 LGHNA, CDR2 YNFKEQ. CDR3 in amino acids: CASSQGLREGSYEQYF. The CDR3 DNA follows: TGTGCCAGCAGCCAAGGTTTGCGGGAGGGCTCCTACGAGCAGTACTTC.

The gene calls are TRBV3-1 and TRBJ1-2; unclear D gene. The CDR3 runs 17 residues. V lost 5 bases and J 4 bases, leaving 23 bases between the germline ends. The germline V gene has CDR1 LGHDT and CDR2 YNNKEL (reference sequence). DNA for the CDR3: TGTGCCAGCAGCGTTCTAGTCACCCTTCGAAAGACCTATGGCTACACCTTC. This translates into CASSVLVTLRKTYGYTF.

With regard to this clonotype: A much larger clone is a single base away; this may be a read error. The chain couples TRBV9 to TRBJ2-1, with TRBD2 matching over 11 bases. In germline, CDR1 is SGDLS, CDR2 YYNGEE. The ends lost 4 bases at V and 8 bases at J; junction bases unmatched: 11. CDR3 length: 16 amino acids. For the CDR3, the DNA is TGTGCCAGCAGCAGAACCGGGACTAGCGGTAGGGATGAGCAGTTCTTC. This sequence encodes CASSRTGTSGRDEQFF.

Details on this clonotype: A read error may explain this, as a much larger clone is one base away. The chain employs TRBV19 and TRBJ1-4; D uncertain. CDR1 LNHDA and CDR2 SQIVND come from the germline V gene (reference sequence). The CDR3 has 15 amino acids. V shed 5 bases and J shed 7 bases, with 17 bases lying between them. This chain's CDR3 is CASSVSDLGSEKLFF. Written as DNA, the CDR3 is TGTGCCAGTAGTGTTTCCGACCTCGGGAGTGAAAAACTGTTTTTT. The full variable domain, completed using reference TRBV19 and TRBJ1-4, is DGGITQSPKYLFRKEGQNVTLSCEQNLNHDAMYWYRQDPGQGLRLIYYSQIVNDFQKGDIAEGYSVSREKKESFPLTVTSAQKNPTAFYLCASSVSDLGSEKLFFGSGTQLSVL.

This clonotype appeared many times. The rearrangement joins TRBV7-2 to TRBJ1-2; no clear D. V lost 5 bases and J lost 4, with 23 bases in between. CDR3 size: 17 residues. The germline V gene has CDR1 SGHTA and CDR2 FQGNSA. CDR3 DNA: TGTGCCAGCAGCGTAGACATCAGAGACGGAAAGACCTATGGCTACACCTTC. Translation gives CASSVDIRDGKTYGYTF.

This clonotype was seen repeatedly, ten times or more. The chain joins TRBV3-2 to TRBJ2-5. TRBV3-2 is classified as a pseudogene. The CDR3 is 12 residues long. CDR3 protein: CASRRAQETQYF. DNA of the CDR3: TGTGCCAGCAGGAGGGCGCAAGAGACCCAGTACTTC.

This clonotype was seen only a few times. The chain employs TRBV9 and TRBJ2-1; 7 positions agree with TRBD1. Germline V CDR1 and CDR2: SGDLS, YYNGEE. V lost 2 bases and J lost 5; bases outside the gene matches: 7. This CDR3 contains 15 residues. The CDR3 sequence: CASSVGLTGNNEQFF. CDR3 nucleotide sequence: TGTGCCAGCAGCGTGGGGCTGACAGGGAACAATGAGCAGTTCTTC.

This chain connects TRBV3-1 to TRBJ1-2; D unclear. Trimming cost V 3 bases and J 4 bases, with 21 bases left between them. Germline loops: CDR1 LGHDT, CDR2 YNNKEL (reference sequence). CDR3 length equals 17 residues. CDR3 sequence: CASSHIGTLRKTYGYTF. Here the CDR3 DNA reads TGTGCCAGCAGCCACATTGGCACCCTTCGAAAGACCTATGGCTACACCTTC.

Notes on this clonotype: Just one base apart from a much larger clone, this may be a read error. No conserved phenylalanine or tryptophan ends this CDR3, so it is likely a read error. The rearrangement links TRBV5-5 to TRBJ1-2; D is unclear. Germline V gene data show CDR1 as SGHKS and CDR2 as YYEKEE (reference sequence). Trimming stripped 7 bases from V and 4 bases from J, with 23 bases between. This CDR3 contains 16 residues. The CDR3 loop is CASQSGVSRKTYGYTS. The CDR3 coding sequence is TGTGCCAGCCAGAGCGGTGTCTCGCGAAAGACCTATGGCTACACCTCC.

Ten or more counts support this clonotype. This sequence joins TRBV7-9 and TRBJ2-5; unclear D gene. Trimming removed 6 bases from V and 5 bases from J, with 7 bases in between. CDR3 length equals 11 residues. Germline CDR1 and CDR2: SEHNR and FQNEAQ (reference sequence). The CDR3 sequence: CASSQRETQYF. In DNA form, the CDR3 reads TGTGCCAGCAGTCAAAGGGAGACCCAGTACTTC.

This clonotype has at least ten counts. The chain employs TRBV3-1 and TRBJ2-2, with D perhaps TRBD1 (5 bases). The CDR3 has 16 amino acids. V gave up 4 bases and J gave up 2 bases, with 14 bases separating them. CDR1 is LGHDT and CDR2 is YNNKEL in the germline V gene (reference sequence). CDR3 protein: CASSRQATANTGELFF. CDR3 coding DNA: TGTGCCAGCAGCCGGCAGGCGACAGCCAACACCGGGGAGCTGTTTTTT.

The CDR3 region has the DNA TGTGCCAGCAGCTTGGACAGGATTTTCAGAAATGAGCAGTTCTTC. The encoded protein is CASSLDRIFRNEQFF. The chain employs TRBV5-8 and TRBJ2-1; a weak D match, TRBD1 (5 bases). The germline V and J ends were trimmed by 0 bases and 7 bases, with 14 bases remaining between them. Germline CDR1 is SGHTS and CDR2 is YDEGEE. CDR3 length: 15 amino acids.

Regarding this clonotype: This may arise from a read error, as a much more abundant clone is one base away. The chain uses TRBV20-1 and TRBJ1-6; D ambiguous. Germline V gene sequence: CDR1 DFQATT, CDR2 SNEGSKA (reference sequence). The CDR3 runs 16 residues. The CDR3 sequence: CGAGRTAFGYNSPLHF. Here the CDR3 DNA reads TGCGGTGCTGGAAGGACGGCGTTCGGGTATAATTCACCCCTCCACTTT.

This clonotype was detected ten times or more. V is TRBV10-1 and J is TRBJ1-2; no definite D call. Per the germline V gene, CDR1 is WNHNN and CDR2 is SYGVQD (reference sequence). The CDR3 runs to 17 residues. V dropped 4 bases and J dropped 4 bases, with 22 bases sitting between them. CDR3 loop: CASSAKERSRKTYGYTF. For the CDR3, the DNA is TGCGCCAGCAGTGCAAAGGAAAGATCGCGAAAGACCTATGGCTACACCTTC.

This clonotype was detected many times. The rearrangement joins TRBV5-1 to TRBJ1-2; D is perhaps TRBD1 (5 bases). V dropped 0 bases and J dropped 6 bases, with 18 bases sitting between them. CDR1 and CDR2 from the germline V gene are SGHRS and YFSETQ. This CDR3 is 16 amino acids long. The CDR3 reads CASSLVPGRWYDGYTF. CDR3 bases: TGCGCCAGCAGCTTGGTACCAGGGCGTTGGTATGATGGCTACACCTTC.

This clonotype was seen ten or more times. This chain connects TRBV11-2 to TRBJ2-7; either TRBD1 or TRBD2 may fit D (5 bases each). The V and J ends lost 3 bases and 7 bases respectively, with 19 bases between them. This CDR3 is 15 amino acids long. Germline V gene lookup returns CDR1 SGHAT and CDR2 FQNNGV. In DNA form, the CDR3 reads TGTGCCAGCAGCTTCAGGCAGGGACGTTGGGGGGAGCAGTACTTC. Translation: CASSFRQGRWGEQYF.